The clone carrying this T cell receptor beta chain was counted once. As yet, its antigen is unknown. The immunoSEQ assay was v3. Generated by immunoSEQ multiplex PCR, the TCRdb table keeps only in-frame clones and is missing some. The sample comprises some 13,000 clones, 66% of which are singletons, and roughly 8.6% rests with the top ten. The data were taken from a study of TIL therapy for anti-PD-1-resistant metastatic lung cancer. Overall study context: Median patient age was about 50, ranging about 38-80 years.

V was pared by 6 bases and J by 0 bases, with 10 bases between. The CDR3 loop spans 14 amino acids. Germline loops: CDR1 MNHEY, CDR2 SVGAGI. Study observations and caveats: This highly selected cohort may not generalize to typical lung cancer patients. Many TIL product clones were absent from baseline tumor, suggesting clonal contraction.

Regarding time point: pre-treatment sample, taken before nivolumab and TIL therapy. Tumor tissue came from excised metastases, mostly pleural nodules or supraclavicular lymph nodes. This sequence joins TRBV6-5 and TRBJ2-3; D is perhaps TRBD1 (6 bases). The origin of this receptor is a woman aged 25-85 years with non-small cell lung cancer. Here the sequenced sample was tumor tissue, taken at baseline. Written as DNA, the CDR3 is TGTGCCAGCAGCCAGGGGTCTAGCACAGATACGCAGTATTTT. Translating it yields CASSQGSSTDTQYF.